These 16 T cell receptor beta chains originate from one sample sequenced in a study of T cell responses to AZD1222 COVID-19 vaccine. Here immunoSEQ multiplex PCR was the method, and the copy in TCRdb shows in-frame clones only, minus some. The sample consists of more than 75,000 clones, under 95% of them appearing once. The sample here was peripheral blood, taken 28 days after the second AZD1222 dose. Source of these receptors: an adult who received the AZD1222 COVID-19 vaccine.

J is TRBJ1-4 and V is TRBV4-2, with 8 bases lining up with TRBD1. This CDR3 region has 16 residues. The V segment lost 1 base and the J segment 8 bases; nucleotides outside the gene matches: 9. Germline loops: CDR1 LGHNA, CDR2 YNFKEQ. The chain's CDR3 is CASSQVPTGEGEKLFF. In DNA form, the CDR3 reads TGTGCCAGCAGCCAAGTCCCGACAGGGGAGGGCGAAAAACTGTTTTTT.

The rearrangement joins TRBV23-1 to TRBJ2-1; no firm D call. TRBV23-1 falls under the ORF class, with uncertain function. The CDR3 is 16 residues long. V was pared by 3 bases and J by 6 bases, with 18 bases between. The CDR3 sequence is CASSHIRSLSFNEQFF. Here the CDR3 DNA reads TGCGCCAGCAGTCATATTAGGTCTTTGAGCTTCAATGAGCAGTTCTTC.

This rearrangement joins TRBV19 to TRBJ2-2, with 15 bases fitting TRBD2. The V segment lost 4 bases and the J segment 4 bases; nucleotides outside the gene matches: 4. The CDR3 spans 17 residues. The germline V gene has CDR1 LNHDA and CDR2 SQIVND (reference sequence). CDR3 sequence reads: CASSKRTSGRATGELFF. CDR3 in DNA: TGTGCCAGTAGTAAACGGACTAGCGGGAGGGCCACCGGGGAGCTGTTTTTT. The whole variable domain, filled in from reference TRBV19 and TRBJ2-2, reads DGGITQSPKYLFRKEGQNVTLSCEQNLNHDAMYWYRQDPGQGLRLIYYSQIVNDFQKGDIAEGYSVSREKKESFPLTVTSAQKNPTAFYLCASSKRTSGRATGELFFGEGSRLTVL.

This clone was observed a handful of times. The chain combines TRBV7-6 with TRBJ2-3; 9 nucleotides match TRBD2. Trimming took 10 bases from V and 1 from J; bases not matched to a gene: 6. The CDR3 extends over 14 amino acids. Germline-derived CDR1 and CDR2 are SGHVS and FNYEAQ. DNA of the CDR3: TGTGCCACCAGACTAGCGGAGGGCACAGATACGCAGTATTTT. Protein: CATRLAEGTDTQYF.

The gene calls are TRBV9 and TRBJ2-7; 7 bases match TRBD1. The germline gives CDR1 SGDLS, CDR2 YYNGEE. The CDR3 totals 15 residues. Losses at the gene ends were 0 bases for V and 0 bases for J; bases not matched to a gene: 3. The CDR3 nucleotides are TGTGCCAGCAGCGTAGGACAGGGCAACTCCTACGAGCAGTACTTC. Its translation is CASSVGQGNSYEQYF. The full variable domain, its missing parts supplied by reference TRBV9 and TRBJ2-7, is DSGVTQTPKHLITATGQRVTLRCSPRSGDLSVYWYQQSLDQGLQFLIQYYNGEERAKGNILERFSAQQFPDLHSELNLSSLELGDSALYFCASSVGQGNSYEQYFGPGTRLTVT.

The V and J genes are TRBV10-2 and TRBJ2-7; a weak D match, TRBD2 (6 bases). V lost 8 bases to trimming and J lost 3 bases, with 14 bases between them. Germline CDR1 is WSHSY and CDR2 is SAAADI. The CDR3 runs 13 residues. The CDR3 sequence: CASRAAGSYEQYF. The CDR3 region has the DNA TGCGCCAGCCGGGCGGCGGGAAGCTACGAGCAGTACTTC.

The CDR3 DNA is TGTGCCAGCTCACCACTTCACAGGGTGGATGAGCAGTTCTTC. Amino acid sequence: CASSPLHRVDEQFF. The rearrangement links TRBV18 to TRBJ2-1; maybe TRBD1 (6 bases). CDR3 size: 14 residues. The germline V gene encodes CDR1 KGHSH and CDR2 LQKENI. The V end was cut by 1 base, the J end by 8 bases, with 12 bases between.

This sequence joins TRBV7-6 and TRBJ1-6; 8 bases line up with TRBD1. CDR1 and CDR2 (germline): SGHVS, FNYEAQ. This CDR3 has 17 amino acids. V lost 4 bases, J lost 7 bases, and 12 bases stayed unmatched. CDR3 loop: CASSYDRGRGSNSPLHF. The DNA of the CDR3 is TGTGCCAGCAGCTATGACAGGGGCCGGGGTTCAAATTCACCCCTCCACTTT.

This chain joins TRBV5-4 and TRBJ1-2; TRBD1 aligns across 10 bases. V trimming: 4 bases; J trimming: 4 bases; junction bases outside the gene matches: 4. The CDR3 length is 14 residues. From germline, CDR1 is SGHNT and CDR2 YYREEE (reference sequence). CDR3 in DNA: TGTGCCAGCAGCCGACAGGGGGCGAGCTATGGCTACACCTTC. This codes for CASSRQGASYGYTF.

V usage is TRBV19 and J usage is TRBJ2-1; TRBD2 matches at 12 bases. This CDR3 has 17 amino acids. The trim removed 3 bases at V and 5 bases at J, leaving 8 bases unmatched. Per germline, CDR1 LNHDA and CDR2 SQIVND (reference sequence). The CDR3 bases are TGTGCCAGTAGTATCGGACTAGCGGGACGTTTAAACAATGAGCAGTTCTTC. It translates to CASSIGLAGRLNNEQFF.

Comments on this clone: Germline and junction disagree at one end, which may indicate a read error. The chain links TRBV3-1 (or the pseudogene TRBV3-2) to TRBJ1-4, with 12 bases identical to TRBD1. The germline CDR1 and CDR2 sequences are LGHDT and YNNKEL (reference sequence). The CDR3 is 15 amino acids. The CDR3 loop is CASTQGTGGGEKLFF. CDR3 nucleotides: TGTGCCAGCACCCAAGGGACAGGGGGCGGTGAAAAACTGTTTTTT.

The chain carries TRBV15 and TRBJ2-1; tentative D call: TRBD2 (6 bases). The CDR3 consists of 17 residues. The germline V gene encodes CDR1 LNHNV and CDR2 YYDKDF (reference sequence). V lost 0 bases, J lost 0 bases, and 12 bases lay in between. CDR3 nucleotide sequence: TGTGCCACCAGCAGAGATCCGGCGGGGAGCTCCTACAATGAGCAGTTCTTC. Encoded protein: CATSRDPAGSSYNEQFF.

The J gene is TRBJ2-6, the V gene TRBV10-3, with no clear D. The germline CDR1 and CDR2 sequences are ENHRY and SYGVKD. CDR3 length: 17 amino acids. The V end was cut by 0 bases, the J end by 1 base, with 10 bases between. CDR3 bases: TGTGCCATCAGTGAGTCGACTCAGTTTTCTGGGGCCAACGTCCTGACTTTC. Protein: CAISESTQFSGANVLTF.

The rearrangement links TRBV5-1 to TRBJ2-2; the D is unclear. Looked up from germline, CDR1 is SGHRS and CDR2 is YFSETQ. V was clipped by 3 bases and J by 0 bases, with 9 bases between them. There are 15 residues in the CDR3. CDR3 sequence: CASSSGQPNTGELFF. Written as DNA, the CDR3 is TGCGCCAGCAGCTCGGGCCAGCCGAACACCGGGGAGCTGTTTTTT.

The chain employs TRBV12-3 or TRBV12-4 and TRBJ1-4; unclear D gene. The CDR3 runs to 13 residues. V lost 1 base and J 7 bases, leaving 7 bases between the germline ends. The DNA for the CDR3 is TGTGCCAGCAGTTTAGAGCCCGGTGAAAAACTGTTTTTT. Protein sequence: CASSLEPGEKLFF.

This sequence joins TRBV20-1 and TRBJ2-5, with 10 nucleotides matching TRBD1. This CDR3 has 11 residues. From germline, CDR1 is DFQATT and CDR2 SNEGSKA (reference sequence). The CDR3 is CSGQGGETQYF. The CDR3 nucleotides read TGCAGCGGACAGGGGGGAGAGACCCAGTACTTC.